Included here is one T cell receptor beta chain sequence, with context. The antigen remains undetermined. All participating donors were Caucasian adults from Nashville, Tennessee. This record belongs to a study of shared clonotypes between healthy human individuals. Overall study findings and caveats: It was observed that roughly 5.1% of naive CD4 clonotypes were shared across a handful of donors.

Study processing details: ImmunoSEQ sequences covered only the junction and lacked quality scores; filtering therefore differed. Here immunoSEQ multiplex PCR was the method, and the copy in TCRdb shows in-frame clones only, minus some. V, J and clone size derive from that table, while D and trimming were established from the DNA sequence. The repertoire holds some 1.1 million clones, roughly 80% seen once, with approximately 0.95% in the top ten. The CDR3 is 17 amino acids. The trim removed 4 bases at V and 4 bases at J, leaving 8 bases unmatched. CDR1 is MGHRA, CDR2 YSYEKL, per germline. The rearrangement uses TRBV4-1 and TRBJ2-1, with 12 bases aligning to TRBD2. The clonotype comes from a man between 18 and 35 years old in good health. Some clones in this sample may be carry-over from other donors' samples. The sequencing sample was made of memory CD4+ T cells from PBMCs. Subset reported: CD45RA-negative fraction. The CDR3 nucleotides are TGCGCCAGCAGCCGCCGCGGGACTAGCGGGTTTTACAATGAGCAGTTCTTC. Its translation: CASSRRGTSGFYNEQFF.